The TCR beta chain under discussion was sequenced for a study of neurological immune-mediated disorders. By 5'RACE with 10-nucleotide random UMIs, the cDNA was made. From 15-18 subjects, every sequencing run obtained over 160 million TCR-beta sequences. TCRdb re-called the 5' RACE reads through MiXCR, storing one row per CDR3 protein. The data show under 90,000 distinct CDR3 sequences, roughly 3.3% seen once. The V and J ends lost 2 bases and 8 bases respectively, with 18 bases between them. CDR3 length: 15 amino acids. Germline V gives CDR1 SGHTA, CDR2 FQGNSA. Study-wide findings and caveats: Falling below healthy controls, multiple sclerosis showed the least TCR clonal expansion, while HTLV-1-associated myelopathy showed the most.

2 million PBMCs stored at -80 C were the source of the unsorted libraries. This clonotype was seen many times. Its specificity is unknown. Sequencing was performed on PBMCs. This TCR derives from a woman between 45 and 65 years old with multiple sclerosis. The rearrangement links TRBV7-2 to TRBJ1-2; D may be TRBD1 (6 bases). For the CDR3, the DNA is TGTGCCAGCAGCTTAACTTCAGGGGCCGGAGGGGGCTACACCTTC. Its protein product is CASSLTSGAGGGYTF.